This T cell receptor (beta chain) was found in a study of OX40 agonist ivuxolimab in advanced cancers. A remark on this clone: Its matching antigen is unknown.

General study findings and limits: Patients with a partial response at 0.1-3.0 mg/kg had among the lowest clonal expansion.

Method: immunoSEQ multiplex PCR; TCRdb's copy keeps in-frame clones and lacks some. The sample carries 65,000 to 70,000 clones, over 80% recorded once. The V gene lost 6 bases and the J gene lost 4 bases, with 16 bases spanning the gap. Germline values: CDR1 MNHEY, CDR2 SMNVEV (reference sequence). This CDR3 is built from 14 residues. The sample consisted of CD4+ or CD8+ T cells sorted from blood, taken in a trial of the OX40 agonist ivuxolimab. The V call is TRBV27, the J call TRBJ2-7, with a weak D call TRBD1 (6 bases). The TCR comes from an adult with an advanced solid tumor such as melanoma, head and neck, liver or kidney cancer. The CDR3 DNA sequence: TGTGCCAGCAGGGAGTCAGGCAGGGGATACGAGCAGTACTTC. Amino acids: CASRESGRGYEQYF.